This TCR beta chain stems from a study of T cell repertoires in cytomegalovirus infection. At the level of the study: Indications came from public TCR beta signatures; they pointed to CMV infection and to a matching HLA type.

The CDR3 runs to 15 residues. In germline, CDR1 is SGHAT, CDR2 FQNNGV. V lost 0 bases and J lost 6, with 14 bases in between. Each CDR3 protein gets one entry after TCRdb re-called the reads with MiXCR. The data hold about 340,000 distinct CDR3 sequences, with under 35% observed a single time. Overall study results and limits: HLA-C-restricted CMV-specific TCR beta clonotypes prevailed in the ex vivo response.

As to this clonotype: No antigen is known for it.

The sequencing used cultured PBMCs, collected from culture after CMV antigen stimulation. V and J are TRBV11-2 and TRBJ1-1; a weak D match, TRBD1 (6 bases). This clonotype was obtained from a human donor in good health (CMV status not recorded). Some clones in this sample may be carry-over from other donors' samples. CDR3 sequence (DNA): TGTGCCAGCAGCTTAGAGGGCGGGGGCGTCGCTGAAGCTTTCTTT. Translation: CASSLEGGGVAEAFF.